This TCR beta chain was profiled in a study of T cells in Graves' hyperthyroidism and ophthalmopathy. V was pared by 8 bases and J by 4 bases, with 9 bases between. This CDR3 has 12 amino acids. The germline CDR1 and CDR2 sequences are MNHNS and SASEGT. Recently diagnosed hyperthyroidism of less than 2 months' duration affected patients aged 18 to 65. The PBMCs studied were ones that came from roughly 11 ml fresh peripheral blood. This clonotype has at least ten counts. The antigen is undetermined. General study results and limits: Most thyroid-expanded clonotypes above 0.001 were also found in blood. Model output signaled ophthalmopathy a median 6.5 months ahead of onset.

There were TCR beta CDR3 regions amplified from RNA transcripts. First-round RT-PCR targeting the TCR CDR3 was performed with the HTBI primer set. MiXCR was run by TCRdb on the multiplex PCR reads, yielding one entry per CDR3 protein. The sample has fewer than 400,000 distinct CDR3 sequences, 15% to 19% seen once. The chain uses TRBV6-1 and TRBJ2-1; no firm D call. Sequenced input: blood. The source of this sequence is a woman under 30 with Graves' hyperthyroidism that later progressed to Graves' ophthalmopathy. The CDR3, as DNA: TGTGCCAGCCACCCCGGTTACAATGAGCAGTTCTTC. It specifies CASHPGYNEQFF.